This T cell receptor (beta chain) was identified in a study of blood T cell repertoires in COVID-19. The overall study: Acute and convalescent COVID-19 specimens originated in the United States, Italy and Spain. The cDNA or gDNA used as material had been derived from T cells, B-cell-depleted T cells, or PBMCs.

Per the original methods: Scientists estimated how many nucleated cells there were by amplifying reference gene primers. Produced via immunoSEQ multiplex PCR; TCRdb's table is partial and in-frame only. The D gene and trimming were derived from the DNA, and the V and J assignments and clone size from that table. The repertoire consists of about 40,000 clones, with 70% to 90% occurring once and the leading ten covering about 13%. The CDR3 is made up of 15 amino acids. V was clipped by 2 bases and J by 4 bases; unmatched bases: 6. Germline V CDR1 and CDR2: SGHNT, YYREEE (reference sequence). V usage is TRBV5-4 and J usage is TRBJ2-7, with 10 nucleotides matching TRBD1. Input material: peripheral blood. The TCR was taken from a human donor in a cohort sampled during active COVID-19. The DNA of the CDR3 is TGTGCCAGCAGCTTATCCTGGACAGGGGGTTACGAGCAGTACTTC. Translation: CASSLSWTGGYEQYF.